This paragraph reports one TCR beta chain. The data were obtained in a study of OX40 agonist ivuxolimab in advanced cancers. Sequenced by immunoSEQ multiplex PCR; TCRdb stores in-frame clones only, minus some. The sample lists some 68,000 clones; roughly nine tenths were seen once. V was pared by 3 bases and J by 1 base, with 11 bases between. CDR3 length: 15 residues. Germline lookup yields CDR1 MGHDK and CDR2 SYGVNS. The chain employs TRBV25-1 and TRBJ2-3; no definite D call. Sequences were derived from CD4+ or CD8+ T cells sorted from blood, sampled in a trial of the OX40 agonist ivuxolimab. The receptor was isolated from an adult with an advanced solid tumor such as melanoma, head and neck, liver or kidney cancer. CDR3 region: CASSDGRVGTDTQYF. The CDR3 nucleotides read TGTGCCAGCAGTGACGGAAGGGTGGGCACAGATACGCAGTATTTT.